The T cell receptor beta chain under discussion was sequenced for a study of breast tumors, draining lymph nodes, adjacent tissues. A remark on this clonotype: What it binds is unknown.

The lymph nodes were axillary draining lymph nodes from breast cancer patients. TCRdb processed the multiplex PCR reads anew with MiXCR; each CDR3 protein has one entry. The profile shows under 150,000 distinct CDR3 sequences, approximately 20% of them singletons. Study observations and caveats: Compared with basal-like, luminal-like tumors shared significantly more repertoire with nontumor tissue.

Trimming pared 0 bases from V and 13 bases from J, leaving 22 bases between. Germline V CDR1 and CDR2: MNHNS, SASEGT. The CDR3 is 16 amino acids. The specimen sequenced was axillary lymph node tissue. The receptor was isolated from a female donor with breast cancer. Some clones in this sample may be carry-over from other donors' samples. This rearrangement joins TRBV6-1 to TRBJ2-1; D possibly corresponds to TRBD2 (7 bases). The DNA of the CDR3 is TGTGCCAGCAGTGAAGCAGGGGGGGTTGGAGTAGTGGGCCAGTTCTTC. This translates into CASSEAGGVGVVGQFF.